The present T cell receptor beta chain was sequenced within a study of post-analysis software for immune sequencing data. Study-level background: Several disease courses (relapsing-remitting, secondary progressive and progressive-relapsing) of multiple sclerosis were included. General study points: Among roughly 5 TRBV segments more frequent in patients than controls were TRBV5-6, TRBV5-1 and TRBV20-1.

Unique molecular identifiers tagged the TCR beta cDNA libraries. With roughly 1 to 11 million T cells as the source, roughly 0.5 million cDNA molecules resulted. TCRdb redid the calling of the PCR reads with MiXCR, one entry per CDR3 protein. The sample holds under 200,000 distinct CDR3 sequences, 35% to 40% seen once. With respect to this clonotype: The antigen remains undetermined.

The ends were cut back, 3 bases at V and 2 bases at J, with 10 bases in the middle. CDR3 length: 14 amino acids. The sequence was collected from a girl between 10 and 17 years old with multiple sclerosis. The chain joins TRBV12-3 or TRBV12-4 to TRBJ2-5, with D perhaps TRBD2 (5 bases). The source was blood, collected after autologous hematopoietic stem cell transplantation. The CDR3, as DNA: TGTGCCAGCAGTTTTGGGAGCGGACAAGAGACCCAGTACTTC. Translated: CASSFGSGQETQYF.